The 9 T cell receptor beta chains reported below all come from one sample, sequenced in a study of coeliac disease. Profiling relied on immunoSEQ multiplex PCR, and the TCRdb table lists in-frame clones only, not all of them. The sample yields around 5,800 clones, 55% to 70% seen once. The sample taken for sequencing was lymphocytes from the gut lamina propria. The receptors originated from a man between 65 and 79 years old with active celiac disease.

The chain carries TRBV7-9 and TRBJ2-3, with 7 bases fitting TRBD2. Germline CDR1 is SEHNR and CDR2 is FQNEAQ (reference sequence). After removal of 5 bases from V and 5 bases from J, the junction contained 16 bases not matched to a gene. The CDR3 totals 17 residues. This CDR3 reads CASSASPEMASGDTQYF. The DNA of the CDR3 is TGTGCCAGCAGCGCTAGCCCCGAGATGGCTAGCGGAGATACGCAGTATTTT.

The chain recombines TRBV13 with TRBJ1-1; TRBD1 is a possible D gene (5 bases). Trimming took off 5 bases at V and 2 bases at J, with 9 bases between the two ends. CDR3 length: 13 residues. Germline lookup yields CDR1 PRHDT and CDR2 FYEKMQ (reference sequence). The CDR3 region has the DNA TGTGCCAGCAGCACCCGGACAAACACTGAAGCTTTCTTT. Translation: CASSTRTNTEAFF.

The chain uses TRBV5-4 and TRBJ2-5, with 7 nucleotides matching TRBD2. The trim removed 4 bases at V and 5 bases at J, leaving 17 bases unmatched. CDR1 is SGHNT, CDR2 YYREEE, per germline (reference sequence). This CDR3 region has 17 residues. In nucleotides, the CDR3 is TGTGCCAGCAGCGCCGGCACGGGGGGACGATTTGGGGAGACCCAGTACTTC. Translated: CASSAGTGGRFGETQYF.

The rearrangement joins TRBV4-1 to TRBJ1-1; 7 nucleotides line up with TRBD1. CDR1 is MGHRA, CDR2 YSYEKL, per germline. Germline trimming cut 2 bases from V and 0 bases from J; bases unmatched to any gene: 3. There are 15 residues in the CDR3. CDR3 loop: CASSQPGQMNTEAFF. In DNA form, the CDR3 reads TGCGCCAGCAGCCAACCGGGACAGATGAACACTGAAGCTTTCTTT.

The CDR3 loop reads CASSIGTGSSYEQYF. The CDR3 nucleotides read TGTGCCAGTAGTATCGGGACAGGGAGCTCCTACGAGCAGTACTTC. This sequence joins TRBV19 and TRBJ2-7; 9 nucleotides line up with TRBD1. CDR1 is LNHDA and CDR2 is SQIVND in the germline V gene (reference sequence). V trimming: 3 bases; J trimming: 0 bases; junction bases outside the gene matches: 3. The CDR3 totals 15 residues.

The chain joins TRBV9 to TRBJ1-2; perhaps TRBD1 as D (5 bases). This CDR3 has 15 amino acids. From germline, CDR1 is SGDLS and CDR2 YYNGEE. V was cut by 0 bases and J by 7 bases, with 16 bases left in between. CDR3 bases: TGTGCCAGCAGCGTAGTTGTCCAGGGATTCGGTGGCTACACCTTC. It specifies CASSVVVQGFGGYTF.

This clone has just a few counts. This chain joins TRBV4-2 and TRBJ1-1; 12 bases are a match to TRBD1. The V gene end was trimmed by 0 bases and the J gene end by 10 bases; junction bases not matched to a gene: 12. The CDR3 runs 17 residues. Germline V gene data show CDR1 as LGHNA and CDR2 as YNFKEQ. DNA for the CDR3: TGTGCCAGCAGCCAAGATCCGGGGGACAGGGGGCGAGGGAGAGCTTTCTTT. Encoded protein: CASSQDPGDRGRGRAFF.

The chain recombines TRBV19 with TRBJ2-1; 7 bases agree with TRBD1. Germline trimming cut 6 bases from V and 3 bases from J; bases unmatched to any gene: 5. CDR1 is LNHDA and CDR2 is SQIVND in the germline V gene (reference sequence). The CDR3 has 14 amino acids. The CDR3 protein is CASSRGQDYNEQFF. The CDR3 DNA reads as TGTGCCAGTAGCCGTGGACAGGACTACAATGAGCAGTTCTTC.

The chain uses TRBV27 and TRBJ2-5, with D possibly TRBD1 on 7 matching bases. Germline CDR1 reads MNHEY; CDR2 reads SMNVEV (reference sequence). The CDR3 contains 18 residues. The V and J ends lost 2 bases and 2 bases respectively, with 21 bases between them. The CDR3 nucleotides are TGTGCCAGCAGTTTAAATCCCCCCGCAGGGGGGATGCAAGAGACCCAGTACTTC. Its protein product is CASSLNPPAGGMQETQYF.